This T cell receptor (beta chain) was identified during a study of OX40 agonist ivuxolimab in advanced cancers. Study in general: Participants, 80% to 90% male, averaged about 59 years of age, ranging from about 23 to 85. Earlier treatment with anti-PD-1, anti-PD-L1 or anti-CTLA-4 was permitted, and 30% to 40% had received some. Partial responses were seen in three patients, one with hepatocellular carcinoma and two with cutaneous melanoma.

TCRdb's table, derived via immunoSEQ multiplex PCR, lists solely in-frame clones and lacks some. The sample comprises approximately 81,000 clones, 85% to 95% of which are singletons, and roughly an eighth rests with the top ten. This CDR3 region has 16 residues. The V gene lost 0 bases and the J gene lost 0 bases, with 12 bases spanning the gap. Germline V lookup: CDR1 MNHEY, CDR2 SVGAGI. The TCR originated in an adult with an advanced solid tumor such as melanoma, head and neck, liver or kidney cancer. The J gene is TRBJ2-7, the V gene TRBV6-5, with D perhaps TRBD2 (6 bases). The material was CD4+ or CD8+ T cells sorted from blood, obtained in a trial of the OX40 agonist ivuxolimab. The CDR3 loop is CASSYSAGHLSYEQYF. The CDR3 nucleotides read TGTGCCAGCAGTTACTCCGCGGGGCACCTCTCCTACGAGCAGTACTTC.